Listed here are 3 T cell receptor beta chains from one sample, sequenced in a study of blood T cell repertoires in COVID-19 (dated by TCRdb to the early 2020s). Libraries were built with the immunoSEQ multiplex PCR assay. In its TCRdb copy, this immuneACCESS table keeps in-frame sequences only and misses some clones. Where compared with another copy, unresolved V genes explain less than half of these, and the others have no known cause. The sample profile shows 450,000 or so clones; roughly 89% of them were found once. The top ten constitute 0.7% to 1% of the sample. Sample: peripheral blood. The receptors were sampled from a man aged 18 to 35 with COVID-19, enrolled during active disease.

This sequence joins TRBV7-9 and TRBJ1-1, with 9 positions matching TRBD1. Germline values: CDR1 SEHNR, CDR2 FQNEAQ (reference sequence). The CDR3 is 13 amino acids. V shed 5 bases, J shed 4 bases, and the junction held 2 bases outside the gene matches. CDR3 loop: CASSAGQGTEAFF. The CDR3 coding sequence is TGTGCCAGCAGCGCGGGACAGGGCACTGAAGCTTTCTTT.

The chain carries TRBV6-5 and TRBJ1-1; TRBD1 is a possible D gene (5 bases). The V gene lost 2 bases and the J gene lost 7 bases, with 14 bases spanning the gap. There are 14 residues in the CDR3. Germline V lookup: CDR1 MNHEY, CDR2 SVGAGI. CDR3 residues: CASSYGVRGNEAFF. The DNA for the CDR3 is TGTGCCAGCAGTTACGGGGTTAGGGGTAATGAAGCTTTCTTT.

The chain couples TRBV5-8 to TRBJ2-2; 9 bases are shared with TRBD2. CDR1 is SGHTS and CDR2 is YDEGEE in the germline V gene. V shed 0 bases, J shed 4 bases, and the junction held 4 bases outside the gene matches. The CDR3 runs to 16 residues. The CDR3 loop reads CASSLGLAGPTGELFF. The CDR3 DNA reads TGTGCCAGCAGCTTGGGGCTAGCGGGACCCACCGGGGAGCTGTTTTTT.